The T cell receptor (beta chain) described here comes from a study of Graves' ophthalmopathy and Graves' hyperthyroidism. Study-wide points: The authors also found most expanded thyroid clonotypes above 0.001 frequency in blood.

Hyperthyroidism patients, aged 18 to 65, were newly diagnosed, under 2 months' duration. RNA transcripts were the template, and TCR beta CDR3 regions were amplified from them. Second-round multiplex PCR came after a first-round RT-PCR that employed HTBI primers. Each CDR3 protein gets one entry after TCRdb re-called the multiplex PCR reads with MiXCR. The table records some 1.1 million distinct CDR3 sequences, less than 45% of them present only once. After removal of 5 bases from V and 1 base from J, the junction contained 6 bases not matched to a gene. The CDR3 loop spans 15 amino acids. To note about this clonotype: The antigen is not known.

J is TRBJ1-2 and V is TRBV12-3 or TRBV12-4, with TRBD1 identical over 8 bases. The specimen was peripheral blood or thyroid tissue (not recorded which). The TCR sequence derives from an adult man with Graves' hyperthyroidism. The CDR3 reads CASSTRQGLNYGYTF. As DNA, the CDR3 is TGTGCCAGCAGTACGAGACAGGGGCTTAACTATGGCTACACCTTC.